The 6 T cell receptor beta chains below come from one sample, sequenced in a study of blood T cell repertoires in COVID-19. Assay: immunoSEQ multiplex PCR; the TCRdb copy retains only in-frame clones and omits some. The sample includes 250,000 or so clones, roughly 83% of them seen just once. The specimen was PBMCs or T cells enriched from blood (not recorded which). These receptors came from a woman aged 50 to 60 who had recovered from COVID-19.

This sequence joins TRBV4-2 and TRBJ2-2, with unresolved D. CDR1 is LGHNA and CDR2 is YNFKEQ in the germline V gene. CDR3 length: 14 residues. V was shortened by 1 base and J by 3 bases, with 6 bases between the two germline ends. The CDR3 region is CASSQAEYTGELFF. CDR3 sequence (DNA): TGTGCCAGCAGCCAAGCGGAGTACACCGGGGAGCTGTTTTTT.

This chain's CDR3 is CASSFTGGGNQPQHF. The CDR3 DNA reads as TGTGCCAGCAGCTTCACAGGGGGCGGAAATCAGCCCCAGCATTTT. The chain has TRBV7-2 and TRBJ1-5; 9 positions agree with TRBD1. Germline V gene sequence: CDR1 SGHTA, CDR2 FQGNSA. V lost 3 bases and J lost 4; bases outside the gene matches: 4. The CDR3 has 15 amino acids.

The chain carries TRBV18 and TRBJ1-1; D gene ambiguous. Germline CDR1 KGHSH, CDR2 LQKENI. CDR3 length equals 13 residues. The V end lost 5 bases, the J end lost 1 base, and 8 bases lay between the germline ends. The chain's CDR3 is CASSGGRNTEAFF. CDR3 DNA sequence: TGTGCCAGCTCAGGAGGACGGAACACTGAAGCTTTCTTT.

CDR3 protein: CASSLESLNSPLHF. The CDR3, as DNA: TGCGCCAGCAGCTTGGAATCGTTGAATTCACCCCTCCACTTT. The chain joins TRBV5-1 to TRBJ1-6, with D uncertain. Germline V gene lookup returns CDR1 SGHRS and CDR2 YFSETQ. Trimming pared 0 bases from V and 7 bases from J, leaving 8 bases between. CDR3 length: 14 amino acids.

The rearrangement links TRBV7-2 to TRBJ2-3; D might be TRBD1 (6 bases). Germline CDR1 SGHTA, CDR2 FQGNSA. CDR3 size: 13 residues. V lost 4 bases, J lost 6 bases, and 11 bases lay in between. CDR3 region: CASSWQGSDTQYF. Here the CDR3 DNA reads TGTGCCAGCAGCTGGCAGGGGTCCGATACGCAGTATTTT.

The chain carries TRBV28 and TRBJ2-2; 13 bases line up with TRBD2. Germline lookup yields CDR1 MDHEN and CDR2 SYDVKM. The CDR3 loop spans 18 amino acids. The J segment lost 4 bases and the V segment lost 1 base, leaving 6 bases of the junction unmatched. The CDR3, as DNA: TGTGCCAGCAGTTTATTAGGACTAGCGGGAGCCCCCACCGGGGAGCTGTTTTTT. Translation: CASSLLGLAGAPTGELFF.